The 29 T cell receptor beta chains below were found in one sample sequenced in a study of T-cell reconstitution after alpha-beta-depleted transplantation in children (dated by TCRdb to about 2016). In light of the paper, this sample's treatment or condition label describes: allogeneic hematopoietic cell transplantation with graft depleted of TCRalphabeta T cells and CD19 B cells. Library creation used PCR. TCRdb records Illumina HiSeq 2500 as the sequencer. Molecular barcoding was employed in the preparation of TCR libraries, with unique molecular identifiers being used to normalize TCRbeta repertoire quantification. In-frame beta chains were kept once TCRdb had trimmed the public reads at Q25 with fastp and called clones with MiXCR. Each entry is one CDR3 protein sequence, shown with its most common DNA and genes. This sample gives approximately 800,000 distinct CDR3 sequences in total; roughly 15% of them show up just once. The leading ten clones occupy approximately 5% of the sample.

The sample consisted of PBMCs, mostly from graft donor cells, taken 360 days after TCRalphabeta/CD19-depleted stem cell transplant. The receptors derive from a male patient under 18 who had a stem cell transplant for acute lymphoblastic leukemia, so the T cells may come from the graft donor.

This rearrangement joins TRBV15 to TRBJ2-2; D gene ambiguous. Germline CDR1 LNHNV, CDR2 YYDKDF (reference sequence). This CDR3 comprises 14 residues. The V gene lost 3 bases and the J gene lost 0 bases, with 5 bases spanning the gap. Written as DNA, the CDR3 is TGTGCCACCAGCAGGACACCGAACACCGGGGAGCTGTTTTTT. Amino acid sequence: CATSRTPNTGELFF. The full variable domain, in which reference TRBV15 and TRBJ2-2 provide the parts outside the CDR3, is DAMVIQNPRYQVTQFGKPVTLSCSQTLNHNVMYWYQQKSSQAPKLLFHYYDKDFNNEADTPDNFQSRRPNTSFCFLDIRSPGLGDTAMYLCATSRTPNTGELFFGEGSRLTVL.

The rearrangement joins TRBV5-1 to TRBJ2-5; the D gene is possibly TRBD2 (6 bases). There are 14 residues in the CDR3. V lost 4 bases and J 2 bases, leaving 12 bases between the germline ends. Germline V gene sequence: CDR1 SGHRS, CDR2 YFSETQ. The CDR3 loop reads CASSGAGSQETQYF. CDR3 sequence (DNA): TGCGCCAGCAGCGGCGCCGGGAGTCAAGAGACCCAGTACTTC.

This clonotype appeared a few times. The chain uses TRBV7-6 and TRBJ2-1; tentatively, D is TRBD1 (5 bases). From germline, CDR1 is SGHVS and CDR2 FNYEAQ. The CDR3 has 15 amino acids. V lost 5 bases to trimming and J lost 1 base, with 12 bases between them. The CDR3 here is CASSQTAVSYNEQFF. The CDR3 DNA is TGTGCCAGCAGCCAGACAGCTGTATCCTACAATGAGCAGTTCTTC.

This clonotype was found a few times. The chain links TRBV5-1 to TRBJ2-2; D gene uncertain. The V end was cut by 1 base, the J end by 7 bases, with 23 bases between. From germline, CDR1 is SGHRS and CDR2 YFSETQ. The CDR3 length is 18 residues. The CDR3 is CASSLKPYGPENIGELFF. The CDR3 DNA is TGCGCCAGCAGCTTGAAACCGTACGGACCGGAAAATATCGGGGAGCTGTTTTTT.

The chain recombines TRBV24-1 with TRBJ1-5; D is perhaps TRBD1 (6 bases). V was cut by 4 bases and J by 6 bases, with 12 bases left in between. The germline V gene has CDR1 KGHDR and CDR2 SFDVKD. This CDR3 comprises 14 residues. The CDR3 sequence: CATSDLGGSQPQHF. DNA of the CDR3: TGTGCCACCAGTGACTTAGGGGGAAGTCAGCCCCAGCATTTT.

This clonotype was detected a few times. This chain connects TRBV24-1 to TRBJ2-1; no definite D call. Germline CDR1 is KGHDR and CDR2 is SFDVKD. The CDR3 runs to 15 residues. V was pared by 0 bases and J by 0 bases, with 5 bases between. The CDR3 DNA reads as TGTGCCACCAGTGATTTGCAGAGCTCCTACAATGAGCAGTTCTTC. Translated, it gives CATSDLQSSYNEQFF.

This clonotype has only a few counts. V usage is TRBV10-3 and J usage is TRBJ2-5; D ambiguous. The CDR3 extends over 11 amino acids. V shed 6 bases and J shed 0 bases, with 2 bases lying between them. Germline CDR1 is ENHRY and CDR2 is SYGVKD. CDR3 in DNA: TGTGCCATCAGGAACCAAGAGACCCAGTACTTC. This codes for CAIRNQETQYF.

This clonotype was observed many times. V usage is TRBV4-1 and J usage is TRBJ1-1; D call uncertain. Per the germline V gene, CDR1 is MGHRA and CDR2 is YSYEKL. This CDR3 comprises 15 residues. The V end was cut by 5 bases, the J end by 4 bases, with 17 bases between. Written as DNA, the CDR3 is TGCGCCAGCAGCTTCCCGACCGACCCGGGCACTGAAGCTTTCTTT. Protein: CASSFPTDPGTEAFF.

This clonotype was recorded once. Being one base from a much bigger clone, this may be a read error. The CDR3 does not end in the conserved phenylalanine or tryptophan, so this is likely a read error. The chain uses TRBV5-1 and TRBJ2-7; D gene unclear. CDR1 is SGHRS and CDR2 is YFSETQ in the germline V gene. Trimming cost V 0 bases and J 4 bases, with 11 bases left between them. This CDR3 comprises 14 residues. The DNA for the CDR3 is TGCGCCAGCAGCTTGGCCTATTTGGCTTACGAGCAGTACTCC. Encoded protein: CASSLAYLAYEQYS.

The genes are TRBV3-1 and TRBJ2-1; 9 positions match TRBD2. V shed 2 bases and J 3 bases; nucleotides not matched to a gene: 2. The CDR3 is made up of 15 amino acids. CDR1 LGHDT and CDR2 YNNKEL come from the germline V gene (reference sequence). CDR3 in DNA: TGTGCCAGCAGCCAAAAGACTAGCGGCTACAATGAGCAGTTCTTC. It yields the protein CASSQKTSGYNEQFF.

This chain joins TRBV5-6 and TRBJ2-7; 11 nucleotides align to TRBD2. This CDR3 spans 17 amino acids. Unmatched junction bases numbered 9, after V lost 0 bases and J lost 4 bases. Germline CDR1 and CDR2: SGHDT and YYEEEE. The CDR3 DNA reads as TGTGCCAGCAGCTTGGTAGCGGGAGGGCCGGGGACTTACGAGCAGTACTTC. Translating gives CASSLVAGGPGTYEQYF.

This chain joins TRBV7-6 and TRBJ1-1; D gene unclear. The V end was cut by 0 bases, the J end by 0 bases, with 5 bases between. CDR1 is SGHVS, CDR2 FNYEAQ, per germline. This CDR3 has 14 residues. CDR3 DNA: TGTGCCAGCAGCTTAGCGGCTGTGAACACTGAAGCTTTCTTT. This codes for CASSLAAVNTEAFF.

The rearrangement joins TRBV29-1 to TRBJ2-5, with 11 bases aligning to TRBD2. V lost 3 bases, J lost 2 bases, and 8 bases stayed unmatched. The CDR3 contains 16 residues. CDR1 SQVTM and CDR2 ANQGSEA come from the germline V gene. CDR3 loop: CSVEASGRIRQETQYF. CDR3 coding DNA: TGCAGCGTTGAGGCTAGCGGGAGGATTAGGCAAGAGACCCAGTACTTC.

This clonotype occurred many times. The V gene is TRBV5-1, the J gene TRBJ2-6; the D is unclear. Looked up from germline, CDR1 is SGHRS and CDR2 is YFSETQ. V was clipped by 5 bases and J by 0 bases, with 3 bases between them. The CDR3 is made up of 13 amino acids. The CDR3 DNA follows: TGCGCCAGCAGTCACTCTGGGGCCAACGTCCTGACTTTC. It translates to CASSHSGANVLTF.

This clonotype turned up a few times. J is TRBJ2-7 and V is TRBV7-6; D is ambiguous. Germline V gene data show CDR1 as SGHVS and CDR2 as FNYEAQ. The CDR3 is 13 residues long. The germline V and J ends were trimmed by 2 bases and 7 bases, with 12 bases remaining between them. In DNA, the CDR3 is TGTGCCAGCAGCTTACTATCCCCCTCGGAGCAGTACTTC. Translating it yields CASSLLSPSEQYF. Full variable domain (outside the CDR3, taken from reference TRBV7-6 and TRBJ2-7): GAGVSQSPRYKVTKRGQDVALRCDPISGHVSLYWYRQALGQGPEFLTYFNYEAQQDKSGLPNDRFSAERPEGSISTLTIQRTEQRDSAMYRCASSLLSPSEQYFGPGTRLTVT.

In its sample, this clonotype was seen many times. The genes are TRBV29-1 and TRBJ2-1; TRBD2 matches 8 bases. The CDR3 extends over 15 amino acids. CDR1 and CDR2 (germline): SQVTM, ANQGSEA. Trimming removed 2 bases from V and 8 bases from J; junction bases left unmatched: 11. The CDR3 reads CSVERGTRRGDEQFF. CDR3 DNA sequence: TGCAGCGTTGAAAGGGGGACTAGACGGGGGGATGAGCAGTTCTTC.

This clonotype has only a few counts. The V and J genes are TRBV5-5 and TRBJ2-7, with 7 nucleotides matching TRBD1. Trimming took 4 bases from V and 3 from J; bases not matched to a gene: 10. The CDR3 covers 15 residues. Germline lookup yields CDR1 SGHKS and CDR2 YYEKEE (reference sequence). Written as DNA, the CDR3 is TGTGCCAGCAGCCCAAGTGGGGACAGACTCTACGAGCAGTACTTC. The encoded protein is CASSPSGDRLYEQYF.

V is TRBV12-3 or TRBV12-4 and J is TRBJ1-2; D ambiguous. V was clipped by 1 base and J by 4 bases, with 13 bases between them. The CDR3 extends over 15 amino acids. This CDR3 reads CASSLVGDLGYGYTF. For the CDR3, the DNA is TGTGCCAGCAGTTTAGTAGGAGATCTCGGCTATGGCTACACCTTC.

This clonotype turned up a few times. The V gene is TRBV20-1, the J gene TRBJ1-2, with D possibly TRBD1 on 6 matching bases. Looked up from germline, CDR1 is DFQATT and CDR2 is SNEGSKA (reference sequence). Trimming shortened V by 3 bases and J by 14 bases, and 25 bases separated the two germline ends. The CDR3 extends over 14 amino acids. CDR3 DNA sequence: TGCAGTGCTAGTAACACCGCATCATCAGGGGAAGGGACCTTC. This gives the protein CSASNTASSGEGTF.

This sequence joins TRBV10-2 and TRBJ1-1, with unresolved D. The CDR3 totals 13 residues. The germline V gene has CDR1 WSHSY and CDR2 SAAADI. V gave up 0 bases and J gave up 10 bases, with 12 bases separating them. The CDR3 sequence: CASSESNPPLAFF. The CDR3 nucleotides read TGCGCCAGCAGTGAGTCCAACCCCCCTTTAGCTTTCTTT.

This clonotype has a handful of counts. The chain combines TRBV10-3 with TRBJ2-7; tentatively, D is TRBD1 or TRBD2 (5 bases each). Trimming cost V 10 bases and J 0 bases, with 13 bases left between them. The CDR3 loop spans 13 amino acids. The germline CDR1 and CDR2 sequences are ENHRY and SYGVKD. CDR3 region: CASNEGYSYEQYF. The CDR3 DNA reads TGTGCCAGCAATGAGGGGTACTCCTACGAGCAGTACTTC.

J is TRBJ1-3 and V is TRBV3-1, with D maybe TRBD1 (5 bases). V was pared by 5 bases and J by 4 bases, with 12 bases between. Germline CDR1 and CDR2: LGHDT and YNNKEL (reference sequence). This CDR3 is 14 amino acids long. The CDR3 region has the DNA TGTGCCAGCAGCAGGTCAGGGTCAGGAAACACCATATATTTT. It specifies CASSRSGSGNTIYF.

CDR3 DNA: TGTGCCAGCAGCTTAGTATTGGGAGGCGCGGCCACAGATACGCAGTATTTT. Encoded protein: CASSLVLGGAATDTQYF. The V and J genes are TRBV7-3 and TRBJ2-3; tentatively, D is TRBD2 (6 bases). The CDR3 has 17 residues. Trimming took 2 bases from V and 2 from J, leaving 17 bases between them. CDR1 and CDR2 from the germline V gene are SGHTA and FQGTGA.

This clonotype was counted many times. The genes are TRBV29-1 and TRBJ2-7, with D perhaps being TRBD1 or TRBD2 (5 bases each). Trimming stripped 4 bases from V and 4 bases from J, with 17 bases between. This CDR3 region has 14 residues. CDR1 and CDR2 from the germline V gene are SQVTM and ANQGSEA. For the CDR3, the DNA is TGCAGCGTTGCGGACATTAAGGGACGTTACGAGCAGTACTTC. As protein: CSVADIKGRYEQYF.

This clonotype was seen more than once but under ten times. The genes are TRBV7-6 and TRBJ2-1; 9 bases are a match to TRBD1. V lost 4 bases to trimming and J lost 5 bases; unmatched junction nucleotides: 6. This CDR3 is 15 amino acids long. Germline-derived CDR1 and CDR2 are SGHVS and FNYEAQ. The CDR3 sequence is CASSSLQGADNEQFF. The CDR3 nucleotides are TGTGCCAGCAGCTCTCTACAGGGGGCCGACAATGAGCAGTTCTTC.

This clonotype was observed a few times. This rearrangement joins TRBV21-1 to TRBJ2-7. TRBV21-1 is assigned pseudogene status. The CDR3 covers 17 residues. The CDR3 DNA sequence: TGTGCCAGCAGCCATCACAAATACGACCGGAGCTCCTACGAGCAGTACTTC. Its translation is CASSHHKYDRSSYEQYF.

This clonotype was seen many times. The chain couples TRBV12-3 or TRBV12-4 to TRBJ2-1, with TRBD2 matching over 8 bases. The length of the CDR3 is 13 residues. Trimming removed 10 bases from V and 4 bases from J; junction bases left unmatched: 6. Here the CDR3 DNA reads TGTGCCACCAAGACTAGCGAATACAATGAGCAGTTCTTC. It yields the protein CATKTSEYNEQFF.

V gene TRBV6-1 combines with J gene TRBJ2-5; D remains unclear. The germline CDR1 and CDR2 sequences are MNHNS and SASEGT. The V and J ends lost 6 bases and 4 bases respectively, with 15 bases between them. The CDR3 totals 14 residues. CDR3 protein: CASRIDNRAETQYF. DNA of the CDR3: TGTGCCAGCAGAATAGATAATAGAGCAGAGACCCAGTACTTC.

The sample holds many counts of this clonotype. The chain is built from TRBV7-8 and TRBJ2-7; D remains unclear. V was pared by 7 bases and J by 0 bases, with 10 bases between. Looked up from germline, CDR1 is SGHVS and CDR2 is FQNEAQ. There are 13 residues in the CDR3. CDR3 residues: CASTVPSSYEQYF. In DNA, the CDR3 is TGTGCCAGCACGGTCCCGAGCTCCTACGAGCAGTACTTC. Full variable domain (outside the CDR3, taken from reference TRBV7-8 and TRBJ2-7): GAGVSQSPRYKVAKRGQDVALRCDPISGHVSLFWYQQALGQGPEFLTYFQNEAQLDKSGLPSDRFFAERPEGSVSTLKIQRTQQEDSAVYLCASTVPSSYEQYFGPGTRLTVT.